The clone carrying this T cell receptor beta chain has only one observation. Seattle-derived patients entered the study during active infection and were followed longitudinally. This sample is drawn from a study of blood T cell repertoires in COVID-19. Overall study context: From T cells, B-cell-depleted T cells, or PBMCs came the material, which was cDNA or gDNA.

Original processing methods: Quantification of nucleated cells was approximated via reference gene primer amplification. TCRdb keeps only in-frame clones here, not all; method: immunoSEQ multiplex PCR. The V and J calls and clone size are taken from that table; D and trimming were inferred from the DNA. Among a few hundred thousand clones listed, 85% to 90% were seen once. Germline trimming cut 9 bases from V and 7 bases from J; bases unmatched to any gene: 4. Germline V gene data show CDR1 as SGHDT and CDR2 as YYEEEE. The CDR3 is 12 amino acids. This TCR derives from a woman aged 30 to 39 with COVID-19, enrolled during active disease. Sample: peripheral blood. The chain is built from TRBV5-6 and TRBJ1-6; TRBD1 matches 7 bases. Written as DNA, the CDR3 is TGTGCCACCGGACAGGAAAATTCACCCCTCCACTTT. This codes for CATGQENSPLHF.